This T cell receptor beta chain was recovered during a study of immune evolution from preneoplasia to lung adenocarcinoma. Profiled with immunoSEQ multiplex PCR; TCRdb holds only in-frame clones, not every one. The table includes 9,500 to 15,000 clones, roughly 84% detected once. Study observations and caveats: Normal lung had the highest top T cell clone frequencies. T cell clonality was higher in KRAS-mutant than EGFR-mutant or wild-type nodules.

Germline lookup yields CDR1 SGHTA and CDR2 FQGNSA. The length of the CDR3 is 13 residues. Trimming removed 1 base from V and 4 bases from J, with 5 bases in between. Worth noting for this clone: What it binds is unknown.

Between about 2014 and 2018, patients underwent resection in Japan or China. Premalignant or tumor cells were enriched by macro-dissection after pathologic assessment. Sequencing input: FFPE tissue from an adenomatous hyperplasia lung lesion. Subset in this sample: atypical adenomatous hyperplasia (AAH), lung preneoplasia. The receptor was derived from a person aged 50-70 years with lung adenocarcinoma. The rearrangement uses TRBV7-2 and TRBJ1-3, with D possibly TRBD1 on 5 matching bases. In nucleotides, the CDR3 is TGTGCCAGCAGCTTAGGACAGGGAAACACCATATATTTT. It translates to CASSLGQGNTIYF.